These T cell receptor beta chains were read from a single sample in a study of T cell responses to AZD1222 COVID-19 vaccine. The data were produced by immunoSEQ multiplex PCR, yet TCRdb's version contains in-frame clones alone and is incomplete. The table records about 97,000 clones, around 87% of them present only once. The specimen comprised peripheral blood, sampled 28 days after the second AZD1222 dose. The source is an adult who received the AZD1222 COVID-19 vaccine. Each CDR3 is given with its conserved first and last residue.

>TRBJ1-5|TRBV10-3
CAISVDRSSPQHF
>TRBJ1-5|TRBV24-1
CATSGSGAAGPNQPQHF
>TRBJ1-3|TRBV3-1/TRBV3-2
CASSYCDPIHARNTIYF
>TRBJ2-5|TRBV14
CASSQDVGQGAVDETQYF
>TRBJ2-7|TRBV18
CASSPAWGTYEQYF
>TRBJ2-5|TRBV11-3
CASSSSGLAGVETQYF
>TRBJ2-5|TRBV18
CASSPNHGQETQYF
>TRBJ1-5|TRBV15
CATSSPGTGVGNQPQHF
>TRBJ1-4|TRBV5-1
CASSSNGINEKLFF
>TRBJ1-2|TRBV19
CASSVSVIGYTF
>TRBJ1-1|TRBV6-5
CASSYSGRGEAFF
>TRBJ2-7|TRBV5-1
CASSLAGSDSYEQYF
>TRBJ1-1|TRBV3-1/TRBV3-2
CASSPTGLNTEAFF
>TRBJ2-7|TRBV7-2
CASSLVQGGQYEQYF
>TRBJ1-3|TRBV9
CASSVAGNTIYF
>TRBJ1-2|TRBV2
CASSSGGGYGYTF
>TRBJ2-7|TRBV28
CASSFLLYEQYF
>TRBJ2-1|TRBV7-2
CASSLAWGVNEQFF
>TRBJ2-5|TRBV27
CASSSRGGETQYF
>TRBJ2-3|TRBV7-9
CASSLGFRGQGFADTQYF
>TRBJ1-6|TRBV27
CASSLFGTRQGDSPLHF
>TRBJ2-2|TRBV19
CASSIDRVSGAGGELFF
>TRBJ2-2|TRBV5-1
CASSLQGARTGELFF
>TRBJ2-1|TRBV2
CASSEEVNEQFF
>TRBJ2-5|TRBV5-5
CASSRGGPQETQYF
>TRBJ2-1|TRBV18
CASSPITGGSYNEQFF
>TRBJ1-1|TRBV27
CATSTGGTEAFF
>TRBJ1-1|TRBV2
CASSLNTEAFF
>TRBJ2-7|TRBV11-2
CASSLGGGVAYEQYF
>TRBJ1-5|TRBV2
CASSDSGLSNQPQHF
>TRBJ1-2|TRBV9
CASSADRLKYGYTF
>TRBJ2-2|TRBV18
CASSPGSGTFTGELFF
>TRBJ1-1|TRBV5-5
CASRRVGTTEAFF
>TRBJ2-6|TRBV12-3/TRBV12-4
CASSYSGANVLTF
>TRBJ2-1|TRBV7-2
CASSPLGRGAYNEQFF
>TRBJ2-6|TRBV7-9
CASSSRVVRIGANVLTF
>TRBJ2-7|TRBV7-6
CASSPSAQGLGHEQYF
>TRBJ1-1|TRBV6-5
CASSYWGSGDTEAFF
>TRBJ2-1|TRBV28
CASSFRGDNEQFF
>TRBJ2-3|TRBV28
CASSPQGAPEPDTQYF
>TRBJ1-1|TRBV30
CAWGRGAGTRTFDF
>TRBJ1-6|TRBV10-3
CAISEGGQGYSPLHF
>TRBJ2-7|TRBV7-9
CASSSVTSSYEQYF
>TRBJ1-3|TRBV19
CASSQDRSSGNTIYF
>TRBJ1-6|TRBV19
CASSRLLGESPLHF
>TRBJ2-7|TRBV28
CASSWGSKYEQYF
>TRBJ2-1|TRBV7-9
CASSLVRGGLAGWEQFF
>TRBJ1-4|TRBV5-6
CASSPGTTLGEKLFF
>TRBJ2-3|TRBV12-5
CASGGPRGSSSTDTQYF
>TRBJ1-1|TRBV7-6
CASSLGGRNTEAFF
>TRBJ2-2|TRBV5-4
CASSLRGVTTGELFF
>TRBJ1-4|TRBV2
CASSPGQNNERLFF
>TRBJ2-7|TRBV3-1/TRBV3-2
CASSQAGEGILGETDYEQYF
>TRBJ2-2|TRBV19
CASRGDAVGTGELFF
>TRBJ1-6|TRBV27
CASSTGQRPLHF
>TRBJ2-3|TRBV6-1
CASSEWSLAGGRTDTQYF